The clone carrying this T cell receptor beta chain is called medium-sized based on its frequency. Antigen unknown. The CDR3 has 15 residues. Per germline, CDR1 SQVTM and CDR2 ANQGSEA. The libraries of TRB cDNA were prepared using 5' RACE with UMI labels. Using the 5' RACE reads, TCRdb records one entry per CDR3 protein without DNA. This table holds fewer than 7,000 distinct CDR3 sequences. The sample belongs to a study of CXCR3-negative and CXCR3-positive naive CD8 T cells. Findings of the study overall: Naive cells that were CXCR3-positive had more hydrophobic TRB CDR3s (compared with CXCR3-negative naive cells).

This chain links TRBV29-1 with TRBJ2-5; as DNA is missing, the TRBD2 call by TCRdb cannot be tested. The sequence came from a human donor in good health. Some clones in this sample may be carry-over from other donors' samples. The material sequenced was naive CXCR3+ CD8+ T cells from blood. Subset: CD45RO-CCR7+CD27+CD95- naive CD8+ T cells expressing CXCR3 (TNR3+). CDR3 region: CSVVLAGVGQETQYF.